What follows are 25 T cell receptor beta chains derived from one specimen sequenced in a study of blood T cell repertoires in COVID-19. Produced via immunoSEQ multiplex PCR; TCRdb's table is partial and in-frame only. The sample contains tens of thousands of clones, more than 75% of which appear only once. Sequencing input: peripheral blood. These receptors all come from a man aged 65 to 85 with acute or convalescent COVID-19.

This chain uses TRBV5-8 with TRBJ1-1; 7 nucleotides align to TRBD1. Unmatched junction bases numbered 6, after V lost 4 bases and J lost 0 bases. The CDR3 loop spans 15 amino acids. Germline V gene sequence: CDR1 SGHTS, CDR2 YDEGEE. DNA of the CDR3: TGTGCCAGCAGCGGATTCACAGGGGTGAACACTGAAGCTTTCTTT. As protein: CASSGFTGVNTEAFF.

The rearrangement links TRBV5-1 to TRBJ1-2; 9 nucleotides agree with TRBD1. The length of the CDR3 is 16 residues. Germline values: CDR1 SGHRS, CDR2 YFSETQ. Trimming cost V 4 bases and J 7 bases; bases outside gene matches: 14. The CDR3 nucleotides are TGCGCCAGCAGCCCTGATGTCCCGGGACAGGGTTCTGGCTACACCTTC. Translating it yields CASSPDVPGQGSGYTF.

The chain couples TRBV3-1 (or the pseudogene TRBV3-2) to TRBJ1-5; 8 nucleotides match TRBD1. Trimming at V came to 5 bases and at J to 5 bases, leaving 8 bases not matched to a gene. This CDR3 has 15 amino acids. Germline assignment: CDR1 LGHDT and CDR2 YNNKEL (reference sequence). The CDR3 reads CASSEGTGGHQPQHF. The CDR3 region has the DNA TGTGCCAGCAGCGAAGGAACAGGGGGGCATCAGCCCCAGCATTTT.

The V call is TRBV5-4, the J call TRBJ2-5; D not certain. The CDR3 has 13 amino acids. Germline lookup yields CDR1 SGHNT and CDR2 YYREEE (reference sequence). V lost 0 bases and J 3 bases, leaving 6 bases between the germline ends. This CDR3 reads CASSLAKKETQYF. CDR3 bases: TGTGCCAGCAGCTTGGCTAAGAAAGAGACCCAGTACTTC.

CDR3 residues: CASSSGTSGSYEQYF. As DNA, the CDR3 is TGCGCCAGCAGCTCCGGGACTAGCGGGAGCTACGAGCAGTACTTC. The genes are TRBV5-1 and TRBJ2-7; 14 nucleotides agree with TRBD2. The junction had 2 bases not matched to a gene; V was cut back by 3 bases and J by 3 bases. Germline-derived CDR1 and CDR2 are SGHRS and YFSETQ. The CDR3 loop spans 15 amino acids. Together with reference TRBV5-1 and TRBJ2-7, the CDR3 gives the full variable domain: KAGVTQTPRYLIKTRGQQVTLSCSPISGHRSVSWYQQTPGQGLQFLFEYFSETQRNKGNFPGRFSGRQFSNSRSEMNVSTLELGDSALYLCASSSGTSGSYEQYFGPGTRLTVT.

By share, this clone ranks as medium-sized. J is TRBJ1-1 and V is TRBV5-1; the D gene is possibly TRBD1 (5 bases). The CDR3 runs 13 residues. Looked up from germline, CDR1 is SGHRS and CDR2 is YFSETQ. Trimming pared 7 bases from V and 3 bases from J, leaving 13 bases between. CDR3 region: CASLPGGHTEAFF. The CDR3 DNA reads TGCGCCAGCCTCCCGGGGGGACACACTGAAGCTTTCTTT.

This clone has just one count. The J gene is TRBJ2-2, the V gene TRBV24-1; D call uncertain. Germline V CDR1 and CDR2: KGHDR, SFDVKD. The CDR3 length is 15 residues. V was trimmed by 5 bases and J by 1 base, leaving 10 bases between them. The CDR3 DNA sequence: TGTGCCACCAGTGGACACCGCCTGAACACCGGGGAGCTGTTTTTT. It is translated as CATSGHRLNTGELFF.

This clone was recorded only once. The rearrangement joins TRBV7-2 to TRBJ2-1; D might be TRBD2 (6 bases). V gave up 3 bases and J gave up 7 bases, with 13 bases separating them. CDR1 is SGHTA, CDR2 FQGNSA, per germline. CDR3 length: 14 residues. CDR3 region: CASSFRGGKNEQFF. The DNA of the CDR3 is TGTGCCAGCAGCTTCCGTGGCGGGAAAAATGAGCAGTTCTTC.

This clone was detected only once. The chain has TRBV30 and TRBJ2-7; 10 bases align to TRBD2. This CDR3 has 15 amino acids. Trimming removed 4 bases from V and 5 bases from J; junction bases left unmatched: 11. Germline V CDR1 and CDR2: GTSNPN, SVGIG (reference sequence). Here the CDR3 reads CAWMAAGGPMNEQYF. The CDR3 nucleotides are TGTGCCTGGATGGCAGCGGGGGGGCCAATGAACGAGCAGTACTTC.

The V call is TRBV11-3, the J call TRBJ1-1, with D hard to call. Trimming stripped 3 bases from V and 3 bases from J, with 8 bases between. This CDR3 contains 13 residues. Per the germline V gene, CDR1 is SGHNT and CDR2 is YENEEA. In DNA, the CDR3 is TGTGCCAGCAGCTTCAGGCCCTACACTGAAGCTTTCTTT. It translates to CASSFRPYTEAFF.

A note on this clone: One end of the junction is discordant with germline, which a read error may explain. This rearrangement joins TRBV7-3 to TRBJ2-3; TRBD2 aligns across 13 bases. The CDR3 has 15 residues. The germline gives CDR1 SGHTA, CDR2 FQGTGA. CDR3 in amino acids: CASSLGLAGPVTQFF. CDR3 DNA: TGTGCCAGCAGCTTGGGACTAGCGGGGCCAGTTACGCAGTTTTTT. Drawing the rest from reference TRBV7-3 and TRBJ2-3, the complete variable domain is GAGVSQTPSNKVTEKGKYVELRCDPISGHTALYWYRQSLGQGPEFLIYFQGTGAADDSGLPNDRFFAVRPEGSVSTLKIQRTERGDSAVYLCASSLGLAGPVTQFFGPGTRLTVL.

This chain joins TRBV6-5 and TRBJ2-7; D may be TRBD1 (6 bases). This CDR3 has 15 residues. Germline V gene data show CDR1 as MNHEY and CDR2 as SVGAGI. V was pared by 6 bases and J by 6 bases, with 21 bases between. The CDR3: CASSKQGQGISEQYF. The CDR3 nucleotides are TGTGCCAGCAGCAAACAGGGCCAGGGCATCTCCGAGCAGTACTTC.

The genes are TRBV5-1 and TRBJ2-5, with 9 positions matching TRBD2. V dropped 0 bases and J dropped 1; count of bases not matched to a gene: 1. This CDR3 region has 15 residues. Germline CDR1 is SGHRS and CDR2 is YFSETQ. The CDR3 DNA sequence: TGCGCCAGCAGCTTGGCAGCGGGGGGCCAAGAGACCCAGTACTTC. Encoded protein: CASSLAAGGQETQYF.

The chain recombines TRBV27 with TRBJ1-5, with unresolved D. This CDR3 has 10 residues. V was trimmed by 8 bases and J by 9 bases, leaving 8 bases between them. Germline V CDR1 and CDR2: MNHEY, SMNVEV (reference sequence). CDR3 DNA sequence: TGTGCCAGCGGCCAGGTGCCCCAGCATTTT. Protein: CASGQVPQHF.

The V and J genes are TRBV7-2 and TRBJ2-1, with 8 positions matching TRBD2. The CDR3 spans 14 residues. V lost 5 bases, J lost 7 bases, and 7 bases stayed unmatched. Germline-derived CDR1 and CDR2 are SGHTA and FQGNSA. The CDR3 DNA reads TGTGCCAGCAGCCCTAGGACTAGCCGGAATGAGCAGTTCTTC. The encoded protein is CASSPRTSRNEQFF.

J is TRBJ1-4 and V is TRBV7-2; D is ambiguous. V was clipped by 5 bases and J by 5 bases, with 15 bases between them. The CDR3 consists of 15 residues. Germline V gene data show CDR1 as SGHTA and CDR2 as FQGNSA. In DNA form, the CDR3 reads TGTGCCAGCAGCCTCTTTGGTCAAGAGAATGAAAAACTGTTTTTT. Its translation: CASSLFGQENEKLFF. The full variable domain, its missing parts supplied by reference TRBV7-2 and TRBJ1-4, is GAGVSQSPSNKVTEKGKDVELRCDPISGHTALYWYRQSLGQGLEFLIYFQGNSAPDKSGLPSDRFSAERTGGSVSTLTIQRTQQEDSAVYLCASSLFGQENEKLFFGSGTQLSVL.

This chain links TRBV9 with TRBJ1-2; TRBD1 matches at 7 bases. This CDR3 is 14 amino acids long. Germline V gives CDR1 SGDLS, CDR2 YYNGEE. V shed 4 bases and J 5 bases; nucleotides not matched to a gene: 8. CDR3 in amino acids: CASSPNLQGYGYTF. The CDR3 DNA reads TGTGCCAGCAGCCCTAATCTACAGGGGTATGGCTACACCTTC.

The chain couples TRBV19 to TRBJ2-7, with 10 nucleotides matching TRBD1. V gave up 5 bases and J gave up 5 bases; unmatched junction bases: 6. This CDR3 spans 14 amino acids. Per germline, CDR1 LNHDA and CDR2 SQIVND (reference sequence). This chain's CDR3 is CASSGTGVSDEQYF. In DNA, the CDR3 is TGTGCCAGTAGTGGGACAGGGGTAAGCGACGAGCAGTACTTC.

V gene TRBV11-2 combines with J gene TRBJ2-1, with a weak D call TRBD2 (5 bases). V dropped 1 base and J dropped 0 bases, with 7 bases sitting between them. In germline, CDR1 is SGHAT, CDR2 FQNNGV. This CDR3 contains 15 residues. The CDR3 region is CASSLAGGSYNEQFF. As DNA, the CDR3 is TGTGCCAGCAGCTTAGCAGGAGGCTCCTACAATGAGCAGTTCTTC.

The chain joins TRBV7-2 to TRBJ2-2, with a possible D match to TRBD1 (6 bases). Trimming took off 1 base at V and 4 bases at J, with 7 bases between the two ends. This CDR3 is built from 14 residues. CDR1 is SGHTA and CDR2 is FQGNSA in the germline V gene. The CDR3 sequence is CASSLDRATGELFF. The CDR3 DNA follows: TGTGCCAGCAGCTTAGACAGGGCCACCGGGGAGCTGTTTTTT.

CDR3 loop: CASSQEGQLYNEQFF. CDR3 in DNA: TGCGCCAGCAGCCAAGAAGGACAGCTCTACAATGAGCAGTTCTTC. The chain employs TRBV4-3 and TRBJ2-1, with D possibly being TRBD1 (6 bases). The CDR3 has 15 amino acids. The V end lost 0 bases, the J end lost 3 bases, and 9 bases lay between the germline ends. CDR1 is LGHNA, CDR2 YSLEER, per germline.

This CDR3 reads CASSELGGRSNQPQHF. Written as DNA, the CDR3 is TGTGCCAGCAGCGAATTGGGGGGTCGTAGCAATCAGCCCCAGCATTTT. The chain is built from TRBV2 and TRBJ1-5, with a weak D call TRBD1 (5 bases). V gave up 6 bases and J gave up 0 bases, with 15 bases separating them. This CDR3 contains 16 residues. Germline V lookup: CDR1 SNHLY, CDR2 FYNNEI.

The CDR3, as DNA: TGTGCCAGCTCAAAAGGACAGGAGAACACTGAAGCTTTCTTT. It codes for CASSKGQENTEAFF. The chain couples TRBV18 to TRBJ1-1; 7 bases map to TRBD1. Germline V gives CDR1 KGHSH, CDR2 LQKENI. V trimming: 5 bases; J trimming: 1 base; junction bases outside the gene matches: 4. The CDR3 contains 14 residues.

This chain joins TRBV28 and TRBJ2-5, with TRBD2 matching 7 bases. J was trimmed by 1 base and V by 6 bases; bases with no gene match: 8. The CDR3 has 15 amino acids. Germline assignment: CDR1 MDHEN and CDR2 SYDVKM. The CDR3 sequence is CASSTAASGQETQYF. CDR3 sequence (DNA): TGTGCCAGCAGCACAGCGGCTAGCGGCCAAGAGACCCAGTACTTC.

The chain couples TRBV19 to TRBJ2-3, with D possibly being TRBD2 (6 bases). V was cut by 4 bases and J by 4 bases, with 18 bases left in between. CDR3 length: 16 residues. The germline V gene has CDR1 LNHDA and CDR2 SQIVND (reference sequence). CDR3 loop: CASSNIVTSSADTQYF. In nucleotides, the CDR3 is TGTGCCAGTAGTAATATTGTGACTAGTAGTGCAGATACGCAGTATTTT.